These 28 T cell receptor beta chains originate from one sample sequenced in a study of cytomegalovirus exposure and HLA in healthy donors. PCR employed 60 Vbeta and 13 Jbeta primers. This table comes from immunoSEQ multiplex PCR, and its TCRdb copy is limited to in-frame clones, with some not included. Of 100,000 to 150,000 clones listed, roughly four fifths are singletons. Source material: PBMCs. These receptors were collected from a woman in her 50s in good health and CMV-seropositive.

The V and J genes are TRBV6-5 and TRBJ1-3; D gene unclear. V lost 2 bases and J 2 bases, leaving 10 bases between the germline ends. The length of the CDR3 is 15 residues. CDR1 is MNHEY and CDR2 is SVGAGI in the germline V gene. The CDR3 nucleotides read TGTGCCAGCAGTTACGCGGCTACGCCTGGAAACACCATATATTTT. Encoded protein: CASSYAATPGNTIYF.

This chain links TRBV27 with TRBJ2-3, with 7 bases aligning to TRBD1. Germline V gene sequence: CDR1 MNHEY, CDR2 SMNVEV (reference sequence). There are 14 residues in the CDR3. V lost 5 bases and J lost 1; bases outside the gene matches: 3. As DNA, the CDR3 is TGTGCCAGCAGTGTAACAGGGGGCACAGATACGCAGTATTTT. Translation: CASSVTGGTDTQYF.

This clone was detected once. This chain uses TRBV5-4 with TRBJ2-7, with D perhaps TRBD2 (6 bases). CDR3 length equals 14 residues. In germline, CDR1 is SGHNT, CDR2 YYREEE (reference sequence). V lost 0 bases, J lost 2 bases, and 9 bases lay in between. This CDR3 reads CASSLAGTPYEQYF. CDR3 bases: TGTGCCAGCAGCTTGGCCGGGACTCCCTACGAGCAGTACTTC.

This clone has more than one count but fewer than ten. This sequence joins TRBV5-6 and TRBJ2-1, with a tentative D call TRBD2 (6 bases). From germline, CDR1 is SGHDT and CDR2 YYEEEE. This CDR3 has 16 residues. The ends were cut back, 4 bases at V and 8 bases at J, with 22 bases in the middle. CDR3 nucleotide sequence: TGTGCCAGCAGCCTGACTCGGGACTCCCGGTCTTATGAGCAGTTCTTC. Encoded protein: CASSLTRDSRSYEQFF.

This chain links TRBV5-1 with TRBJ1-5, with 7 positions matching TRBD1. J lost 7 bases, V lost 7 bases, and 8 bases had no gene match. CDR3 length: 13 residues. The V gene's germline CDR1 is SGHRS and CDR2 YFSETQ. CDR3: CASLPPGGQPQHF. DNA for the CDR3: TGCGCCAGCCTTCCACCAGGGGGGCAGCCCCAGCATTTT.

The chain joins TRBV4-1 to TRBJ2-7; tentative D call: TRBD2 (7 bases). Germline CDR1 is MGHRA and CDR2 is YSYEKL. Trimming shortened V by 0 bases and J by 0 bases, and 9 bases separated the two germline ends. CDR3 length: 15 amino acids. The CDR3 reads CASSQEAGASYEQYF. The CDR3 DNA reads TGCGCCAGCAGCCAAGAGGCGGGGGCCTCCTACGAGCAGTACTTC.

The chain has TRBV4-2 and TRBJ1-4, with D unresolved. The CDR3 consists of 14 residues. The ends were cut back, 4 bases at V and 3 bases at J, with 9 bases in the middle. CDR1 and CDR2 from the germline V gene are LGHNA and YNFKEQ. The CDR3 here is CASSPLGSNEKLFF. In DNA form, the CDR3 reads TGTGCCAGCAGCCCGCTCGGTTCTAATGAAAAACTGTTTTTT.

J is TRBJ2-7 and V is TRBV27; 9 bases agree with TRBD1. Per the germline V gene, CDR1 is MNHEY and CDR2 is SMNVEV (reference sequence). J gave up 3 bases and V 1 base, and 1 base lay outside the gene matches. The CDR3 has 14 amino acids. This CDR3 reads CASSLLGQGYEQYF. The CDR3 nucleotides are TGTGCCAGCAGTTTATTGGGACAGGGCTACGAGCAGTACTTC.

The genes are TRBV4-3 and TRBJ2-7; TRBD2 matches 8 bases. The germline V gene encodes CDR1 LGHNA and CDR2 YSLEER. The CDR3 is made up of 16 amino acids. Trimming at V came to 1 base and at J to 0 bases, leaving 5 bases not matched to a gene. The chain's CDR3 is CASSQAGGGSSYEQYF. CDR3 sequence (DNA): TGCGCCAGCAGCCAAGCGGGAGGGGGAAGCTCCTACGAGCAGTACTTC.

This clone was seen only a few times. This chain links TRBV7-8 with TRBJ1-2; tentative D call: TRBD1 (6 bases). The V end was cut by 10 bases, the J end by 3 bases, with 15 bases between. The CDR3 extends over 13 amino acids. Germline V lookup: CDR1 SGHVS, CDR2 FQNEAQ. CDR3 amino acids: CATGARLDYGYTF. As DNA, the CDR3 is TGTGCCACAGGGGCGCGTCTGGACTATGGCTACACCTTC.

This clone was seen more than once but under ten times. The gene calls are TRBV15 and TRBJ2-3; D gene uncertain. CDR3 length: 13 amino acids. Trimming shortened V by 3 bases and J by 7 bases, and 11 bases separated the two germline ends. CDR1 and CDR2 (germline): LNHNV, YYDKDF (reference sequence). The CDR3 loop is CATSSTRRNTQYF. The CDR3 DNA reads TGTGCCACCAGCAGCACCCGGCGGAATACGCAGTATTTT.

CDR3 sequence: CASSSTGGLETQYF. The CDR3 region has the DNA TGCGCCAGCAGCTCGACAGGGGGCCTCGAGACCCAGTACTTC. J is TRBJ2-5 and V is TRBV5-1; 10 bases map to TRBD1. There are 14 residues in the CDR3. Germline CDR1 SGHRS, CDR2 YFSETQ. Germline trimming cut 3 bases from V and 5 bases from J; bases unmatched to any gene: 4.

In its sample, this clone was seen a few times. The CDR3 DNA is TGTGCCAGCAGACCCAAAAACAGGGTTCCTGGAAACACCATATATTTT. Translation gives CASRPKNRVPGNTIYF. The J gene is TRBJ1-3, the V gene TRBV27; D possibly corresponds to TRBD1 (6 bases). Trimming stripped 6 bases from V and 2 bases from J, with 17 bases between. The V gene's germline CDR1 is MNHEY and CDR2 SMNVEV (reference sequence). The CDR3 consists of 16 residues.

CDR3 bases: TGTGCCAGCAGCTTGGCTAGCTCGGAGACCCAGTACTTC. This sequence encodes CASSLASSETQYF. The chain employs TRBV5-5 and TRBJ2-5; maybe TRBD2 (5 bases). The CDR3 totals 13 residues. V gave up 0 bases and J gave up 5 bases, with 8 bases separating them. From germline, CDR1 is SGHKS and CDR2 YYEKEE (reference sequence).

This clone was picked up a small number of times. The same CDR3 can be traced to other DNA sequences in this sample. J is TRBJ2-7 and V is TRBV9; TRBD1 aligns across 10 bases. V lost 3 bases and J lost 2; bases outside the gene matches: 2. Germline loops: CDR1 SGDLS, CDR2 YYNGEE. There are 14 residues in the CDR3. In DNA form, the CDR3 reads TGTGCCAGCAGCGCGGGACAGGGGACCTACGAGCAGTACTTC. Protein sequence: CASSAGQGTYEQYF.

This clone was detected only a few times. The chain carries TRBV13 and TRBJ2-1; 9 bases map to TRBD2. V shed 2 bases, J shed 4 bases, and the junction held 6 bases outside the gene matches. Germline lookup yields CDR1 PRHDT and CDR2 FYEKMQ (reference sequence). This CDR3 is built from 16 residues. The CDR3 bases are TGTGCCAGCAGCTTATACGCGGGGGGGCCTTACAATGAGCAGTTCTTC. Amino acids: CASSLYAGGPYNEQFF.

This clone was seen a few times. The gene calls are TRBV5-4 and TRBJ2-7; D possibly corresponds to TRBD2 (7 bases). Between the trimmed V and J ends, which lost 1 base and 5 bases, there was a span of 19 bases. Germline V gives CDR1 SGHNT, CDR2 YYREEE (reference sequence). This CDR3 is built from 16 residues. Here the CDR3 reads CASSLPFWGGTNEQYF. As DNA, the CDR3 is TGTGCCAGCAGCTTGCCGTTTTGGGGGGGCACGAACGAGCAGTACTTC.

The chain carries TRBV5-1 and TRBJ2-1; D may be TRBD1 (5 bases). Trimming shortened V by 5 bases and J by 5 bases, and 8 bases separated the two germline ends. This CDR3 comprises 12 residues. Per germline, CDR1 SGHRS and CDR2 YFSETQ. The CDR3 protein is CASSKGHNEQFF. The CDR3 coding sequence is TGCGCCAGCAGTAAGGGGCACAATGAGCAGTTCTTC.

The chain uses TRBV5-1 and TRBJ2-7, with a weak D call TRBD2 (7 bases). Trimming left V 3 bases short and J 6 bases short, with 16 bases between. The CDR3 has 14 residues. The germline gives CDR1 SGHRS, CDR2 YFSETQ. The CDR3: CASSWGGGIGEQYF. CDR3 DNA sequence: TGCGCCAGCAGCTGGGGAGGGGGTATCGGCGAGCAGTACTTC.

V usage is TRBV7-2 and J usage is TRBJ1-6; 10 bases match TRBD1. V shed 3 bases and J 5 bases; nucleotides not matched to a gene: 10. Germline lookup yields CDR1 SGHTA and CDR2 FQGNSA. CDR3 size: 18 residues. CDR3 nucleotides: TGTGCCAGCAGCTTTTCCCTGGGACAGGGGAGGGATAATTCACCCCTCCACTTT. Amino acid sequence: CASSFSLGQGRDNSPLHF.

This clone showed up just a few times. V and J are TRBV5-4 and TRBJ1-2, with a possible D match to TRBD1 (5 bases). Trimming cost V 0 bases and J 2 bases, with 8 bases left between them. The germline gives CDR1 SGHNT, CDR2 YYREEE (reference sequence). The CDR3 covers 14 residues. The CDR3 DNA sequence: TGTGCCAGCAGCTTGGTGCGGGGGAACTATGGCTACACCTTC. Residues: CASSLVRGNYGYTF.

The chain couples TRBV19 to TRBJ1-1, with D possibly being TRBD1 (5 bases). V was clipped by 0 bases and J by 1 base, with 9 bases between them. Germline CDR1 is LNHDA and CDR2 is SQIVND (reference sequence). The length of the CDR3 is 15 residues. CDR3 region: CASSIERGKNTEAFF. DNA of the CDR3: TGTGCCAGTAGTATAGAGCGGGGGAAGAACACTGAAGCTTTCTTT.

This clone was detected a few times. The chain carries TRBV2 and TRBJ1-2, with D possibly matching TRBD1 (6 bases). This CDR3 contains 14 residues. The V end was cut by 6 bases, the J end by 3 bases, with 14 bases between. Germline assignment: CDR1 SNHLY and CDR2 FYNNEI. The CDR3, as DNA: TGTGCCAGCAGCGAACAGGGTACCGACTATGGCTACACCTTC. Protein sequence: CASSEQGTDYGYTF.

This rearrangement joins TRBV2 to TRBJ2-7, with TRBD1 matching over 7 bases. This CDR3 has 13 amino acids. The germline gives CDR1 SNHLY, CDR2 FYNNEI. The ends lost 7 bases at V and 2 bases at J; junction bases unmatched: 5. The chain's CDR3 is CASKRDRAYEQYF. The CDR3 bases are TGTGCCAGCAAACGAGACAGGGCCTACGAGCAGTACTTC.

The chain joins TRBV5-1 to TRBJ1-2; TRBD1 agrees at 8 bases. Germline V CDR1 and CDR2: SGHRS, YFSETQ. Trimming removed 2 bases from V and 5 bases from J; junction bases left unmatched: 2. The CDR3 totals 13 residues. CDR3 in DNA: TGCGCCAGCAGCTTCGGGACAGGATATGGCTACACCTTC. It is translated as CASSFGTGYGYTF.

This chain uses TRBV19 with TRBJ2-5, with TRBD1 matching over 10 bases. After removal of 2 bases from V and 2 bases from J, the junction contained 11 bases not matched to a gene. The CDR3 is 18 amino acids. In germline, CDR1 is LNHDA, CDR2 SQIVND (reference sequence). CDR3 protein: CASSIPGTGASGQETQYF. The CDR3 region has the DNA TGTGCCAGTAGTATACCCGGGACAGGGGCGAGTGGTCAAGAGACCCAGTACTTC.

In its sample, this clone was seen a few times. This rearrangement joins TRBV4-1 to TRBJ1-5; the D is unclear. The V gene lost 4 bases and the J gene lost 5 bases, with 15 bases spanning the gap. CDR1 and CDR2 from the germline V gene are MGHRA and YSYEKL. There are 15 residues in the CDR3. This chain's CDR3 is CASSPWAGMDQPQHF. CDR3 bases: TGCGCCAGCAGCCCGTGGGCGGGGATGGATCAGCCCCAGCATTTT.

This CDR3 is CASSYGGSSYNEQFF. The CDR3 DNA reads TGTGCCAGCAGTTACGGCGGGAGCTCCTACAATGAGCAGTTCTTC. V gene TRBV6-5 combines with J gene TRBJ2-1; 7 nucleotides line up with TRBD2. The CDR3 runs 15 residues. Trimming cost V 2 bases and J 0 bases; bases outside gene matches: 1. The germline CDR1 and CDR2 sequences are MNHEY and SVGAGI.